The clone carrying this T cell receptor beta chain came up many times. The antigen is undetermined. These data come from a study of T cells in Graves' hyperthyroidism and ophthalmopathy. Germline lookup yields CDR1 SEHNR and CDR2 FQNEAQ (reference sequence). Between the trimmed V and J ends, which lost 5 bases and 3 bases, there was a span of 10 bases. The CDR3 sequence is 13 residues long. The CDR3 regions of TCR beta were amplified from RNA transcripts. TCR CDR3 underwent first-round RT-PCR with the HTBI primer set. TCRdb re-derived calls from the multiplex PCR reads in MiXCR, one entry per CDR3 protein. This table has a few hundred thousand distinct CDR3 sequences, 18% appearing once. Overall study results and limits: Most expanded thyroid clonotypes above 0.001 recurred in blood.

This chain links TRBV7-9 with TRBJ2-5; weak D call: TRBD1 (6 bases). This clonotype was obtained from a man younger than 30 with Graves' ophthalmopathy. What was sequenced was blood. The CDR3 reads CASSLDSKETQYF. In DNA, the CDR3 is TGTGCCAGCAGCCTGGACAGCAAAGAGACCCAGTACTTC.